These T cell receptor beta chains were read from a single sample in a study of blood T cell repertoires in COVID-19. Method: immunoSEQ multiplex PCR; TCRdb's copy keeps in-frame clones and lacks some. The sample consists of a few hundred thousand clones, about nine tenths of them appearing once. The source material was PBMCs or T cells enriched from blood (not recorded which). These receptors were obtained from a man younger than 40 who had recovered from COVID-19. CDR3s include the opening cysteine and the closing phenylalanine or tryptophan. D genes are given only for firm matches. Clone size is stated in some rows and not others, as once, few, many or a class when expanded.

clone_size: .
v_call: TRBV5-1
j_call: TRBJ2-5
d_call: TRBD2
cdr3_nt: TGCGCCAGCAGCTTGGAAGGTAGCGGGAGACCCTTGAAGACCCAGTACTTC
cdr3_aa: CASSLEGSGRPLKTQYF

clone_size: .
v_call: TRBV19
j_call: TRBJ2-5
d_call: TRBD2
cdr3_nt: TGTGCCAGTAGTCTCGGACTAGAAGAGACCCAGTACTTC
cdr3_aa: CASSLGLEETQYF

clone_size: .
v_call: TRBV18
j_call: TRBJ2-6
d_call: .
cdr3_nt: TGTGCCAGCTCACCCGTCGTTACTTCGGGCTCTGGGGCCAACGTCCTGACTTTC
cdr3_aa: CASSPVVTSGSGANVLTF

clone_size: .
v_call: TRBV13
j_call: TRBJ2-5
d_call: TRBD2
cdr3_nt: TGTGCCAGCAGAACCGGGGGGGCGGAGACCCAGTACTTC
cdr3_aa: CASRTGGAETQYF

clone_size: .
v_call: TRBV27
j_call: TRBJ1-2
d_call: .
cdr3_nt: TGTGCCAGCAGTCCCCGTGGAGGGCCCTATGGCTACACCTTC
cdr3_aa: CASSPRGGPYGYTF

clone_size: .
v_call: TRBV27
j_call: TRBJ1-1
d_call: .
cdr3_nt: TGTGCCAGCAGTTTAGGGGGAGGCGGCACTGAAGCTTTCTTT
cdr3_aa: CASSLGGGGTEAFF

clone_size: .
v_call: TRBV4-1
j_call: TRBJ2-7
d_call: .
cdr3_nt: TGCGCCAGCAGCCAAGATTCTATCGGGTCCCTGCAGTACTTC
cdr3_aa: CASSQDSIGSLQYF

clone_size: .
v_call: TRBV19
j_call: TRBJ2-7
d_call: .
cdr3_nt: TGTGCCAGCAGACAAGGATACGAGCAGTACTTC
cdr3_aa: CASRQGYEQYF

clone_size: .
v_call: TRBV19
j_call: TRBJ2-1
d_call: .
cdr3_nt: TGTGCCAGTAGTATAGGGGGTTGGGGCAGCTACAATGAGCAGTTCTTC
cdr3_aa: CASSIGGWGSYNEQFF

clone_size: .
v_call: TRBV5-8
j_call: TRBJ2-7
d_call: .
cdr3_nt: TGTGCCAGCAGCCCCGACAATTCCTACGAGCAGTACTTC
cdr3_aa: CASSPDNSYEQYF

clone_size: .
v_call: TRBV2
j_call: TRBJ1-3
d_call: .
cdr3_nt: TGTGCCAGCATTTCAGCAGGGCCGTCTGGAAACACCATATATTTT
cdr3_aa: CASISAGPSGNTIYF

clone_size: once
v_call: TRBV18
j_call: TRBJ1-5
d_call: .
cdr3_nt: TGTGCCAGCTCATGGGGACTCGGGAATCAGCCCCAGCATTTT
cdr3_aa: CASSWGLGNQPQHF

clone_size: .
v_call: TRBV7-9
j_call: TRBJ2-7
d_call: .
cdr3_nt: TGTGCCAGCAGCTTAGTAGGGCTCGGGGACGAGCAGTACTTC
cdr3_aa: CASSLVGLGDEQYF

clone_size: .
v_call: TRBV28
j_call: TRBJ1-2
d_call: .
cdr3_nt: TGTGCCAGCGGACAGCTTACCTATGGCTACACCTTC
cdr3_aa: CASGQLTYGYTF

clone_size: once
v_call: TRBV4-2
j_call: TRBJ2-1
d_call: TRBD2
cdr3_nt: TGTGCCGTAAGACTAGCGAACAATGAGCAGTTCTTC
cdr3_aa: CAVRLANNEQFF

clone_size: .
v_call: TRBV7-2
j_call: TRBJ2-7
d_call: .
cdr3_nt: TGTGCCAGCAGCTTATCGCCGGGCTACGAGCAGTACTTC
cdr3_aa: CASSLSPGYEQYF

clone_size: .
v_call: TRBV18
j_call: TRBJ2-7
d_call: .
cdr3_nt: TGTGCCAGCTCACCAGAGGTAGCGTCCCACGAGCAGTACTTC
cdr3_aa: CASSPEVASHEQYF

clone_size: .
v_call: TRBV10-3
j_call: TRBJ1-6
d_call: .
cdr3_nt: TGTGCCACCCGACTCAGGGCCGATAATTCACCCCTCCACTTT
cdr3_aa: CATRLRADNSPLHF

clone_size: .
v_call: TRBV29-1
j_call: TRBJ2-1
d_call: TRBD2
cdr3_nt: TGCAGCGTTGCGGCGGGGGGGCCACATGAGCAGTTCTTC
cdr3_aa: CSVAAGGPHEQFF

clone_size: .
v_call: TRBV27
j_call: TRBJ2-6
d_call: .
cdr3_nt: TGTGCCTTACTGAGCTCTGGGGCCAACGTCCTGACTTTC
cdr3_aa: CALLSSGANVLTF

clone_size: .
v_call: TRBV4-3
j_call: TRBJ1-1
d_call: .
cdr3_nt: TGCGCCAGCAGCCAAGGTACGCAGGGGAACACTGAAGCTTTCTTT
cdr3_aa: CASSQGTQGNTEAFF

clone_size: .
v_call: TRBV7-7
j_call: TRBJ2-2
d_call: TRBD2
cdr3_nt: TGTGCCAGCAGCTCCCCTAGCGGGGGGGCCGCCGGGGAGCTGTTTTTT
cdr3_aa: CASSSPSGGAAGELFF

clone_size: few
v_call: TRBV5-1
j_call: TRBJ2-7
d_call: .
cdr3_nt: TGCGCCAGCAGCTTGGCCGGACAGGTCGGGGGCGAGCAGTACTTC
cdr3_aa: CASSLAGQVGGEQYF

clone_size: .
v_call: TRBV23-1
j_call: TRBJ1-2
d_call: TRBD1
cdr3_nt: TGCGCCAGCAGTCAATCACTCTCCAGGGGGCTCTATGGCTACACCTTC
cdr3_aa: CASSQSLSRGLYGYTF

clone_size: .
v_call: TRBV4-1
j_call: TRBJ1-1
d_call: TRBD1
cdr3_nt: TGCGCCAGCAGACCAACAGGGGTGAACACTGAAGCTTTCTTT
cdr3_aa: CASRPTGVNTEAFF

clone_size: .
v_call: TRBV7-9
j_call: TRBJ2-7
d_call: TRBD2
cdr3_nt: TGTGCCAGCGGGAAACTAGCGGTTAATTACGAGCAGTACTTC
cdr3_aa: CASGKLAVNYEQYF

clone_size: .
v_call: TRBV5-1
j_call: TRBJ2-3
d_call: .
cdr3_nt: TGCGCCAGCAGCTGGCTCTGGCGGGATATGACAGATACGCAGTATTTT
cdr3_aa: CASSWLWRDMTDTQYF

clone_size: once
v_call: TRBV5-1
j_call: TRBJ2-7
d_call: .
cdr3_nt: TGCGCCAGCCAGGGAGTTAACCGGGACTCTGCCTACGAGCAGTACTTC
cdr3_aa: CASQGVNRDSAYEQYF

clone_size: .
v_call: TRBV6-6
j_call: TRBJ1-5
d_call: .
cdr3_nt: TGTGCCATATCCAACAGGGAAAATAGCAATCAGCCCCAGCATTTT
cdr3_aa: CAISNRENSNQPQHF

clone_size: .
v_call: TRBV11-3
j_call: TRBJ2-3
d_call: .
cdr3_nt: TGTGCCAGCAGCTTAGATCTTACGGGGAGTGGGACAGATACGCAGTATTTT
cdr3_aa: CASSLDLTGSGTDTQYF

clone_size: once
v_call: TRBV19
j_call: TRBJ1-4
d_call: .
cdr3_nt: TGTGCCAGTGGCAGGGGCCTCGGTAATGAAAAACTGTTTTTT
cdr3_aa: CASGRGLGNEKLFF

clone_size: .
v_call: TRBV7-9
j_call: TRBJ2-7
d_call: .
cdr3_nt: TGTGCCAGCAGCTGGCAACCTTACGAGCAGTACTTC
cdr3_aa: CASSWQPYEQYF

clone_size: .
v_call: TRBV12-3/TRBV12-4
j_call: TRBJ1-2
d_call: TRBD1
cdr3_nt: TGTGCCAGCAGCCCCGACAGGGCCTATGGCTACACCTTC
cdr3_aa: CASSPDRAYGYTF

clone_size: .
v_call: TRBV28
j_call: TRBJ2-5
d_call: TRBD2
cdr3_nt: TGTGCCAGCAGTTTCGGTCTAGCGGGAGTAGAGACCCAGTACTTC
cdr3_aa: CASSFGLAGVETQYF

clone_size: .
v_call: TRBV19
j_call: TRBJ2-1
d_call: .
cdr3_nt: TGTGCCAGTAGGTCGGGGTTAGCCCGCAATGAGCAGTTCTTC
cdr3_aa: CASRSGLARNEQFF

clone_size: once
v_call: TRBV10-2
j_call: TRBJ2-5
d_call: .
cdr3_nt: TGCGCCAGCAGAAACACCGACAGACAAGAGACCCAGTACTTC
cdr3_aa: CASRNTDRQETQYF

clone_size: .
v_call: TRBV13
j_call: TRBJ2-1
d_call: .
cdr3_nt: TGTGCCAGCAGCCTATCTAGGGGCCATGAGCAGTTCTTC
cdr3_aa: CASSLSRGHEQFF

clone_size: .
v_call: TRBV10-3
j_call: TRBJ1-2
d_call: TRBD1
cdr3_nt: TGTGCCATCATCGCCGGGACAGGGCCAGGCCACTATGGCTACACCTTC
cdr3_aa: CAIIAGTGPGHYGYTF

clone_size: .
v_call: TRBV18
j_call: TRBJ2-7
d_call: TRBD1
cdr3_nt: TGTGCCAGCTCACCGGGACAGTTTGAGCAGTACTTC
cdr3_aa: CASSPGQFEQYF

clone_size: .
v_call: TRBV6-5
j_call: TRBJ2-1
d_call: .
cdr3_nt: TGTGCCAGCAGTTACTCGGGCAGCCTCAATGAGCAGTTCTTC
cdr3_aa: CASSYSGSLNEQFF

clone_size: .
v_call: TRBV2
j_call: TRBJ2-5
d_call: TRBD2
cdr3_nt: TGTGCCAGCAGTGAAGCCCGACTAGCCCAAGAGACCCAGTACTTC
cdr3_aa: CASSEARLAQETQYF

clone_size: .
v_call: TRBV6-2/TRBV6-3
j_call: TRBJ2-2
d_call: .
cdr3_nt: TGTGCCAGCAGTTACGGGGAGTATGACACCGGGGAGCTGTTTTTT
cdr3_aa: CASSYGEYDTGELFF

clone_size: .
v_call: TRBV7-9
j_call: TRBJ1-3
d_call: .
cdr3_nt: TGTGCCAGCAGAAGCAGGGACTCTGGAAACACCATATATTTT
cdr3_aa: CASRSRDSGNTIYF

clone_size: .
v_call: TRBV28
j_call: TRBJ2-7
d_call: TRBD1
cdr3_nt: TGTGCCAGCAGTTTATACAGGGGGCAAGTTGAGCAGTACTTC
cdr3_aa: CASSLYRGQVEQYF

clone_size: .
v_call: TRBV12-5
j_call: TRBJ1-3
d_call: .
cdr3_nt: TGTGCTAGTGGTTTGGACAGCTCCTCTGGAAACACCATATATTTT
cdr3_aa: CASGLDSSSGNTIYF

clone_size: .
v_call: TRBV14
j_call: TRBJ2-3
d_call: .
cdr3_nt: TGTGCCAGCAGCCAAGTCCGACGTTTGAAGGGGACAAATCGCACAGATACGCAGTATTTT
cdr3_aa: CASSQVRRLKGTNRTDTQYF

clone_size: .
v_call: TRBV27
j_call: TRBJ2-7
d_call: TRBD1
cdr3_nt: TGTGCCAGCAGTTACGGGACAGCCTACGAGCAGTACTTC
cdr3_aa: CASSYGTAYEQYF